The 12 T cell receptor beta chains reported below all come from one sample, sequenced in a study of T-cell reconstitution after alpha-beta-depleted transplantation in children. Unique molecular identifiers were built into the TCRbeta library. TCRdb independently ran MiXCR on the PCR reads; one entry per CDR3 protein. The table records approximately 200,000 distinct CDR3 sequences, roughly 6.5% of them present only once. The material was PBMCs, obtained before TCRalphabeta/CD19-depleted stem cell transplant. The receptors come from a girl less than two years old with combined immunodeficiency, due to receive a stem cell transplant.

This clonotype was counted ten times or more. The J gene is TRBJ2-7, the V gene TRBV25-1; 7 bases agree with TRBD2. Germline V lookup: CDR1 MGHDK, CDR2 SYGVNS. The CDR3 consists of 15 residues. V lost 3 bases to trimming and J lost 2 bases; unmatched junction nucleotides: 7. CDR3 bases: TGTGCCAGCAGTGACCTAACTAGCGAGACCTACGAGCAGTACTTC. It is translated as CASSDLTSETYEQYF.

In its sample, this clonotype was seen many times. This chain joins TRBV29-1 and TRBJ1-1; possibly TRBD1 for D (6 bases). The CDR3 length is 12 residues. Per germline, CDR1 SQVTM and CDR2 ANQGSEA. The V gene lost 5 bases and the J gene lost 7 bases, with 14 bases spanning the gap. DNA of the CDR3: TGCAGCGTTTATCAGGGGCCGGATGAAGCTTTCTTT. It codes for CSVYQGPDEAFF.

This clonotype was seen many times. This chain uses TRBV5-1 with TRBJ1-2; the D gene is possibly TRBD1 (5 bases). V was shortened by 0 bases and J by 4 bases, with 10 bases between the two germline ends. This CDR3 region has 14 residues. The germline V gene encodes CDR1 SGHRS and CDR2 YFSETQ. CDR3 sequence: CASSLEGQLYGYTF. In nucleotides, the CDR3 is TGCGCCAGCAGCTTGGAGGGGCAGCTCTATGGCTACACCTTC.

This clonotype has a count of ten or more. The rearrangement uses TRBV4-2 and TRBJ2-1; 9 bases match TRBD1. J was trimmed by 7 bases and V by 1 base; bases with no gene match: 5. The CDR3 has 15 amino acids. Germline CDR1 LGHNA, CDR2 YNFKEQ. CDR3 coding DNA: TGTGCCAGCAGCCAAGGAAAGGGACAGGGAAATGAGCAGTTCTTC. It encodes CASSQGKGQGNEQFF.

This clonotype has a count of ten or more. V is TRBV20-1 and J is TRBJ2-1; 9 bases fit TRBD2. The junction had 18 bases not matched to a gene; V was cut back by 7 bases and J by 8 bases. CDR1 DFQATT and CDR2 SNEGSKA come from the germline V gene (reference sequence). This CDR3 contains 16 residues. CDR3 amino acids: CSVSGLAIIRWHEQFF. DNA of the CDR3: TGCAGTGTTTCAGGACTAGCGATAATAAGGTGGCATGAGCAGTTCTTC.

In this sample, this clonotype turned up a few times. The rearrangement joins TRBV5-1 to TRBJ2-5; the match to TRBD1 covers 12 bases. J lost 2 bases, V lost 4 bases, and 3 bases had no gene match. Germline V gene data show CDR1 as SGHRS and CDR2 as YFSETQ. The CDR3 has 15 amino acids. CDR3 nucleotide sequence: TGCGCCAGCAGCCCGGGACAGGGGGCTCAAGAGACCCAGTACTTC. It encodes CASSPGQGAQETQYF.

This clonotype has more than one count but fewer than ten. The chain employs TRBV7-9 and TRBJ2-5; 8 positions agree with TRBD1. The CDR3 totals 16 residues. CDR1 and CDR2 (germline): SEHNR, FQNEAQ (reference sequence). V was pared by 2 bases and J by 5 bases, with 10 bases of the junction left unmatched. The CDR3 spells CASSLYGRQGSETQYF. The DNA for the CDR3 is TGTGCCAGCAGCTTATACGGGCGACAGGGGTCGGAGACCCAGTACTTC.

In its sample, this clonotype was seen many times. V gene TRBV11-2 combines with J gene TRBJ2-5; D is possibly TRBD1 (5 bases). Germline V gene sequence: CDR1 SGHAT, CDR2 FQNNGV. The germline V and J ends were trimmed by 1 base and 7 bases, with 10 bases remaining between them. This CDR3 comprises 13 residues. In DNA form, the CDR3 reads TGTGCCAGCAGCTTAGGGCAGGGTTGGACCCAGTACTTC. Its protein is CASSLGQGWTQYF.

This clonotype came up many times. The V call is TRBV20-1, the J call TRBJ2-3; possible D gene TRBD2, 5 bases. The CDR3 runs 18 residues. Trimming removed 2 bases at V and 1 base at J, with 22 bases between. CDR1 and CDR2 (germline): DFQATT, SNEGSKA (reference sequence). The CDR3 reads CSARRLSGIPRGTDTQYF. The CDR3 nucleotides read TGCAGTGCTAGACGACTTTCCGGGATCCCACGTGGCACAGATACGCAGTATTTT.

Ten or more counts support this clonotype. The CDR3 DNA follows: TGTGCCAGCAGTACGGGACGGGGCAATGAGCAGTTCTTC. This encodes CASSTGRGNEQFF. This rearrangement joins TRBV6-6 to TRBJ2-1; perhaps D is TRBD1 or TRBD2 (5 bases each). Germline CDR1 MNHNY, CDR2 SVGAGI (reference sequence). The CDR3 is made up of 13 amino acids. V lost 5 bases and J lost 6, with 11 bases in between.

This clonotype was seen at least ten times. J is TRBJ2-1 and V is TRBV4-1, with 7 bases that match TRBD1. Unmatched junction bases numbered 12, after V lost 4 bases and J lost 6 bases. CDR3 length: 16 residues. Per the germline V gene, CDR1 is MGHRA and CDR2 is YSYEKL. The CDR3 DNA is TGCGCCAGCAGCCCCCCCGACAGGGTACAGGGCAATGAGCAGTTCTTC. Translated, it gives CASSPPDRVQGNEQFF.

Many counts were recorded for this clonotype. V gene TRBV29-1 combines with J gene TRBJ1-1; 9 bases line up with TRBD1. The CDR3 has 13 residues. V lost 6 bases, J lost 1 base, and 3 bases stayed unmatched. Germline CDR1 SQVTM, CDR2 ANQGSEA. Here the CDR3 DNA reads TGCAGCGTACAGGGGGCAGGGAACACTGAAGCTTTCTTT. Encoded protein: CSVQGAGNTEAFF.